This T cell receptor beta chain was profiled in a study of cytotoxic CD8 clonotypes in ibrutinib-treated CLL. About the study: Partial response occurred in roughly 24 patients and complete response in 2; at median about 70 months, approximately 14 remained remitted and 12 progressed.

About this clone: The antigen remains unidentified.

Germline CDR1 MNHEY, CDR2 SMNVEV (reference sequence). Trimming left V 6 bases short and J 5 bases short, with 19 bases between. The CDR3 consists of 15 residues. Points from the study as a whole: Collection times varied between progressing and sustained-remission patients. Public clonotypes were rare and shrank or held steady on treatment.

Deep sequencing aimed at 1 in 200,000 to 1 in 1 million T cells' resolution. Profiled with immunoSEQ multiplex PCR; TCRdb holds only in-frame clones, not every one. The sample lists a few hundred thousand clones; roughly 85% were seen once. The sequences come from PBMCs, collected before ibrutinib treatment. V is TRBV27 and J is TRBJ1-2; the D gene is possibly TRBD1 (5 bases). This TCR derives from a human donor with chronic lymphocytic leukemia. CDR3 region: CASSNRGLVGYGYTF. In DNA form, the CDR3 reads TGTGCCAGCAGCAACCGGGGACTCGTGGGTTATGGCTACACCTTC.